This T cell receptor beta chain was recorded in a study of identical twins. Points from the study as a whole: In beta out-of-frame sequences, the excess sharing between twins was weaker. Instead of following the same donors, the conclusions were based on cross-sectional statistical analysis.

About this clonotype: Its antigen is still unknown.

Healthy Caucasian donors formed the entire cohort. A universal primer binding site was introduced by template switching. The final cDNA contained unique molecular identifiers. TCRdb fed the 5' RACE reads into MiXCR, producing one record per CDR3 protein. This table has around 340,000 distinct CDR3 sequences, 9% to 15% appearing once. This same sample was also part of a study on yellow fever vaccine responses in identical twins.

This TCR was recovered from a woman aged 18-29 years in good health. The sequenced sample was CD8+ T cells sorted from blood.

CDR3 DNA: TGTGCCAGCACGTTCGGGTACAATGAGCAGTTCTTC. Residues: CASTFGYNEQFF. The rearrangement joins TRBV28 to TRBJ2-1; no firm D call. The length of the CDR3 is 12 residues. Trimming removed 7 bases from V and 4 bases from J, with 8 bases in between. Germline CDR1 is MDHEN and CDR2 is SYDVKM.